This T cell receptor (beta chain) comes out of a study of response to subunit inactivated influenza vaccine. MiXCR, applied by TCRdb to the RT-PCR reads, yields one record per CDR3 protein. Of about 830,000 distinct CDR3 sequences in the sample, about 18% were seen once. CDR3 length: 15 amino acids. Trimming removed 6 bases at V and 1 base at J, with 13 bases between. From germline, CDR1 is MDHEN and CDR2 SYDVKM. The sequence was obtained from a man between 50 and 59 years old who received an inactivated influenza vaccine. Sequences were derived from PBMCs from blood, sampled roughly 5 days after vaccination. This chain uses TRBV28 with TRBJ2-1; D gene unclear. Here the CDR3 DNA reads TGTGCCAGCAGATTAACCGGGCCTTCCTACAATGAGCAGTTCTTC. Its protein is CASRLTGPSYNEQFF.